This T cell receptor beta chain was sequenced in a study of shared clonotypes between healthy human individuals. Study observations and caveats: Despite large depth, rarefaction showed incomplete sorted-subset sequencing. The represented genetic and exposure-history diversity was limited by the small number of donors. Non-shared clonotypes showed lower generation probabilities than clonotypes common to all four donors.

Deep was the level at which the assay was run. The method was immunoSEQ multiplex PCR; TCRdb's version includes in-frame clones alone and lacks a portion of them. The sample lists 2 million to 2.5 million clones, around 95% occurring once. Germline V gene lookup returns CDR1 SNHLY and CDR2 FYNNEI. V lost 4 bases and J lost 3; bases outside the gene matches: 7. CDR3 length: 16 residues. Of note for this clone: Its matching antigen is unknown.

The chain couples TRBV2 to TRBJ2-5, with TRBD2 matching over 11 bases. The sample was naive CD4+ T cells sorted from blood. The subset was: CD45RA+ positively selected. The source is a man younger than 35 in good health. CDR3 sequence: CASSVSSGRLKETQYF. The DNA for the CDR3 is TGTGCCAGCAGTGTCTCTAGCGGGAGGTTGAAAGAGACCCAGTACTTC.